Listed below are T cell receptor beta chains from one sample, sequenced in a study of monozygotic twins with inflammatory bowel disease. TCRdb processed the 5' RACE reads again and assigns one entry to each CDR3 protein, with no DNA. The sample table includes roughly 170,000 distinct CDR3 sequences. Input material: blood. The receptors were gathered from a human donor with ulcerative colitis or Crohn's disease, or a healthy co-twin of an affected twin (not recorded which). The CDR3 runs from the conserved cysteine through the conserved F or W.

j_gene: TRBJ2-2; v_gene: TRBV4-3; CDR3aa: CASSKSQGVSTGELFF
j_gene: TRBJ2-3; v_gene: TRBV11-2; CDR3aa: CASRRIDRYTDTQYF
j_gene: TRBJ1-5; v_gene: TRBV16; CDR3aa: CASSSQTGEQPQHF
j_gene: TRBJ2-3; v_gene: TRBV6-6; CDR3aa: CASRKDRVTDTQYF
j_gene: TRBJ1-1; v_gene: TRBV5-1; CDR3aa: CASSLGGTGGKGTEAFF
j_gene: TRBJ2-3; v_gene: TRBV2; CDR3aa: CASSGLAGDTQYF
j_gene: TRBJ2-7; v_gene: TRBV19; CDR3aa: CASSTGAGVSYEQYF
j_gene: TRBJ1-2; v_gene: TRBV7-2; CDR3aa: CASSSMDRGRAPYGYTF
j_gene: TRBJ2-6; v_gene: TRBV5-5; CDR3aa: CASSLQGRIGANVLTF
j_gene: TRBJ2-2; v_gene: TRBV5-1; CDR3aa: CASGLRGNTGELFF
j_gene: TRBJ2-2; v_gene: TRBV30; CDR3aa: CAWSMDRGIGELFF
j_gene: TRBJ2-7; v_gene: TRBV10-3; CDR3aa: CAISPGQILGYEQYF
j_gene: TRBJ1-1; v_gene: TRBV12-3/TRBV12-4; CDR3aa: CASTMTGKNTEAFF
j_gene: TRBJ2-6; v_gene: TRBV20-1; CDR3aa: CSTFRDRSNVLTF
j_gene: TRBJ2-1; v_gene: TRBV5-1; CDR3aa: CASSLDVSREQFF
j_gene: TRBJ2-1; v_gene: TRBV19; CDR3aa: CASSPAGGPYNEQFF
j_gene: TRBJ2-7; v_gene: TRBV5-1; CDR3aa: CASSPLGNSYYEQYF
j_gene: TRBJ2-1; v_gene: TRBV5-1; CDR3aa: CASSFGGGQYNEQFF
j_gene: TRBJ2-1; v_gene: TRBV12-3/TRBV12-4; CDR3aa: CASSPGPATYNEQFF
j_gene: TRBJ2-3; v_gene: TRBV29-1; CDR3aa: CSVPSTRGSPNTQYF
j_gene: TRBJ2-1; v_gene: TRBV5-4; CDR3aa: CASSLVGSGGNEQFF
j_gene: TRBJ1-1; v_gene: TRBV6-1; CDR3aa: CASSGVENTEAFF
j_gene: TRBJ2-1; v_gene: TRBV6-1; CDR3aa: CASNEGEWREEDEQFF
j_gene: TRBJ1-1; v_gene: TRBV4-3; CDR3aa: CASSQDRKAEAFF
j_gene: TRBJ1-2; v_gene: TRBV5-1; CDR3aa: CASGRDRAISDGYTF
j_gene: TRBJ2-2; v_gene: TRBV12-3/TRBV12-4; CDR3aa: CASTLSGGKDGELFF
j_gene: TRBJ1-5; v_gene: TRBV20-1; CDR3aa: CSARGADSNQPQHF
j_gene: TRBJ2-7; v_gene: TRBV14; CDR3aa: CASSQDRSRGLYEQYF
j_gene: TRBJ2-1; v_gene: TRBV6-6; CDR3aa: CASSYGRGEQFF
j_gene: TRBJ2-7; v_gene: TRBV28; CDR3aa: CASSLPDKGGYEQYF
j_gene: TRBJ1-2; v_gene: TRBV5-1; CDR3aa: CASSGGAGIRIDGYGYTF
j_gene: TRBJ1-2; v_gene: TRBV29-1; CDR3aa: CSIRTGAHYGYTF
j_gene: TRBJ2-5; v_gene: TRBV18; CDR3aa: CASSPPGVWETQYF
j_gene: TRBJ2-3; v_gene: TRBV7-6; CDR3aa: CASSHPSGGAGPYTDTQYF
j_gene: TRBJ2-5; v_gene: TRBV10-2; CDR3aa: CASSDLGETQYF
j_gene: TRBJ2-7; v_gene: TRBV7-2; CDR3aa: CASSGPDFSYEQYF
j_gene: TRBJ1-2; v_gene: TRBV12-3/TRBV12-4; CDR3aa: CASSRDPVRGYTF
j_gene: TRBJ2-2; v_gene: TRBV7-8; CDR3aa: CASSLGGLAGVLGELFF
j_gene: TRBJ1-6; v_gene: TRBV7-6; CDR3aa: CASSKGGSSYNSPLHF
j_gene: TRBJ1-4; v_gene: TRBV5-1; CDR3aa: CASSLNIRSGEKLFF
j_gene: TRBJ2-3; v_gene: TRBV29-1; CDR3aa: CSVEFATGAADTQYF
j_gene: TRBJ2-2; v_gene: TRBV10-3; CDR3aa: CAIRQTGDGTGELFF
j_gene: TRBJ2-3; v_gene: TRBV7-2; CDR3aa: CASSYAGGRDTQYF
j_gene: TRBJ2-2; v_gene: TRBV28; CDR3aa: CASRYPGAGELFF
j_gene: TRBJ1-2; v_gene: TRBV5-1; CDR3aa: CASSPSGDLGYGYTF
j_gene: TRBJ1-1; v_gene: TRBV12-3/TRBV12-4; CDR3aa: CASSPAYTEAFF
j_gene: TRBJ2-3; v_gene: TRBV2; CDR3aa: CATELSSGRTDTLYF
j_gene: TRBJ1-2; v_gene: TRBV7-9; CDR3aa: CASSFKSTTLDGYTF
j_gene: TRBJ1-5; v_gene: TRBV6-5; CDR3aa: CASGGLNDQPQHF
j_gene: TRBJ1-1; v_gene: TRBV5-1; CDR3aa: CASSKNTEAFF
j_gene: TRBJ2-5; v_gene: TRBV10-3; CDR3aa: CAISESTPAGTHQETQYF
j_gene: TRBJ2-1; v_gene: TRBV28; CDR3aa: CASGGLPEQFF
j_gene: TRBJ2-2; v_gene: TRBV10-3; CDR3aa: CAISDYTGELFF
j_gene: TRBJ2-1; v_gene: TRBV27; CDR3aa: CASSGGDRNEQFF
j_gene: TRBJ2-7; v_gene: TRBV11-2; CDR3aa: CASSPVGSYEQYF
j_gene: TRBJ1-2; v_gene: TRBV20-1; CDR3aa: CSARGTVGGYTF